This section outlines one TCR beta chain sequence together with its context. Its antigen is unknown. Base qualities are missing; no much larger clone stands one base away. PBMCs were isolated by Ficoll-Paque density gradient centrifugation. Sequencer: Illumina NovaSeq 6000. TCRalpha and TCRbeta cDNA libraries were built by 5'RACE with constant-segment primers, adding sample barcodes and unique molecular identifiers. Trizol reagent was used to extract RNA from every sample. The libraries were amplified in two PCR steps, and the second step added a second sample barcode and Illumina TruSeq adapters. Sequencing of libraries was performed on an Illumina NovaSeq with 2 x 150 bp paired-end reads. The original pipeline was this. The reads were demultiplexed and collapsed into UMI-guided consensus sequences using migec v1.2.7. Using mixcr v2.1.11, UMI consensuses were aligned to TRA and TRB V and J templates and then assembled into clonotypes. A clonotype was counted as expanded or contracted only when both edgeR and NoisET called the clonotype significant, with the noise models trained on biological replicates. For edgeR calls, the cutoffs were a false discovery rate-adjusted p below 0.01 and a log2 fold-change threshold of 1. PCA with hierarchical clustering of max-normalized trajectories of the 1000 most abundant clonotypes was used as exploratory dynamics analysis. Each responding clone was given a CD4 or CD8 phenotype based on the CD4+ and CD8+ repertoires, which had been sequenced separately. In TCRdb, the public reads were trimmed at Q25 with fastp and aligned with MiXCR, with productive beta chains retained. Rows are combined by CDR3 protein, so each entry shows the most common genes and DNA. These V and J calls originate from TCRdb's pipeline instead of the authors' own analysis. The sample records 210,000 or so distinct CDR3 sequences, roughly 30% of which are singletons. Roughly 10% of the sample lies in the top ten.

This specimen belongs to a study of T-cell memory formation after mild COVID-19 listed by TCRdb under 2021. A note on the overall study: TCR sequence clusters from the two donors were largely donor specific. In a couple of donors, T-cell clones that expanded and contracted after mild COVID-19 were tracked by sequencing TCRalpha and TCRbeta repertoires over time. The cohort comprised two young, previously healthy adult volunteers, one female and one male.

CDR1 SGHRS and CDR2 YFSETQ were looked up in the germline V gene. From cysteine to phenylalanine, the CDR3 is 14 amino acids long. The sequence is cut down to CDR3 DNA, 42 bases in frame from base 1. V is pared back by 0 bases and J by 2 bases, with 8 bases lying between the germline termini. The study at large found these results: SARS-CoV-2 specificity of the second-wave clones peaking on day 37 was not confirmed. Balanced CD4/CD8 phenotypes were observed for clones contracting from day 15 to 85, whereas a bias towards CD4+ was observed for a second wave of clones expanding from day 15 to 37. Contracting CD4+ clones were found mainly in CM and EM memory subsets, while CD8+ clones were enriched in EMRA. The detection of some responding clones in pre-infection memory suggests that pre-existing cross-reactive memory T cells joined the SARS-CoV-2 response. Only two mild cases were covered in the study, and larger cohorts including severe cases with pre-infection samples were considered necessary.

The sample taken for sequencing was PBMCs or a T cell subset sorted from them (not recorded which). The clonotype was recovered from an adult woman who had mild COVID-19 (a few samples of this study predate the infection). The sample titles of this study are shuffled in the database, so cell type and time point are left out; the donor was told from shared clones. The rearrangement combines TRBV5-1 with TRBJ2-5; the D gene assignment is ambiguous. The sequence in DNA is TGCGCCAGCAGCTTGGCCTGGCGGCAAGAGACCCAGTACTTC. Its protein reads: CASSLAWRQETQYF.